This T cell receptor (beta chain) was recovered during a study of T cells after yellow fever vaccination. Findings and caveats of the study: The bulk population could contribute abundant contaminating clonotypes to FACS-sorted repertoires.

This CDR3 is 15 amino acids long. The germline V gene encodes CDR1 MNHNS and CDR2 SASEGT. V was shortened by 4 bases and J by 8 bases, with 18 bases between the two germline ends. The study made its TCR cDNA through 5'RACE template switching. That step introduced a universal primer site along with UMIs. TCRdb fed the 5' RACE reads into MiXCR, producing one record per CDR3 protein. Of approximately 120,000 distinct CDR3 sequences listed, about 8.4% are singletons. This clonotype was observed a few times. Antigen specificity is unknown. Sample: CD8+ T cells sorted from PBMCs, taken on the day of the yellow fever booster vaccination. The receptor was isolated from a man between 18 and 29 years old who received the YFV17D yellow fever vaccine. The chain carries TRBV6-1 and TRBJ2-1; D remains unclear. In nucleotides, the CDR3 is TGTGCCAGCAGTGCGTCCATCGGTCCGCCGGATGAGCAGTTCTTC. Its translation is CASSASIGPPDEQFF.